This passage covers 31 T cell receptor beta chains from one sample sequenced in a study of T cells after posttransplantation cyclophosphamide. Clones were sequenced by immunoSEQ multiplex PCR, and TCRdb holds only the in-frame ones, with some missing. The sample has tens of thousands of clones; roughly 83% are singletons. The source material was PBMCs. These TCRs come from a woman aged 60 to 75 with a blood cancer, CMV-positive, and with a related stem cell donor.

This clone was found a few times. The V call is TRBV2, the J call TRBJ2-7; D gene uncertain. The CDR3 spans 11 residues. Between the trimmed V and J ends, which lost 2 bases and 6 bases, there was a span of 5 bases. Germline CDR1 and CDR2: SNHLY and FYNNEI. CDR3 nucleotide sequence: TGTGCCAGCAGTGAACGGGTCGAGCAGTACTTC. Protein sequence: CASSERVEQYF.

This clone was seen once. The chain employs TRBV27 and TRBJ2-3; 9 bases agree with TRBD1. CDR1 and CDR2 from the germline V gene are MNHEY and SMNVEV (reference sequence). The CDR3 covers 19 residues. V gave up 5 bases and J gave up 6 bases; unmatched junction bases: 21. DNA for the CDR3: TGTGCCAGCAGTCGATCCGGGACAGGGTTTTGGGACGGCTCGGATACGCAGTATTTT. This translates into CASSRSGTGFWDGSDTQYF.

The chain has TRBV30 and TRBJ2-1, with TRBD2 matching 10 bases. The CDR3 length is 13 residues. The V and J ends lost 4 bases and 10 bases, in that order; junction bases with no gene match: 7. CDR1 GTSNPN and CDR2 SVGIG come from the germline V gene (reference sequence). The CDR3 DNA reads TGTGCCTGGACCGGGACTAGCGTGGGAGAGCAGTTCTTC. It codes for CAWTGTSVGEQFF.

The chain carries TRBV30 and TRBJ2-3; 10 nucleotides agree with TRBD2. CDR1 is GTSNPN, CDR2 SVGIG, per germline (reference sequence). Trimming took 0 bases from V and 2 from J; bases not matched to a gene: 8. The CDR3 covers 17 residues. CDR3 loop: CAWSVLTSGYLTDTQYF. CDR3 DNA sequence: TGTGCCTGGAGTGTACTGACTAGCGGGTATCTCACAGATACGCAGTATTTT. Combining the CDR3 with reference TRBV30 and TRBJ2-3 gives the whole variable domain SQTIHQWPATLVQPVGSPLSLECTVEGTSNPNLYWYRQAAGRGLQLLFYSVGIGQISSEVPQNLSASRPQDRQFILSSKKLLLSDSGFYLCAWSVLTSGYLTDTQYFGPGTRLTVL.

V and J are TRBV5-1 and TRBJ1-4; 8 bases map to TRBD1. Trimming removed 1 base from V and 6 bases from J; junction bases left unmatched: 8. Germline V CDR1 and CDR2: SGHRS, YFSETQ. The CDR3 sequence is 16 residues long. CDR3 coding DNA: TGCGCCAGCAGCTTGTCTGCAGGGGGCCAGGATGAAAAACTGTTTTTT. This translates into CASSLSAGGQDEKLFF.

The chain employs TRBV5-1 and TRBJ2-5; 12 bases are a match to TRBD2. The trim removed 4 bases at V and 5 bases at J, leaving 6 bases unmatched. Germline CDR1 and CDR2: SGHRS and YFSETQ. This CDR3 contains 15 residues. CDR3: CASSRLAGVGETQYF. In DNA form, the CDR3 reads TGCGCCAGCAGCCGACTAGCGGGAGTGGGGGAGACCCAGTACTTC.

The V gene is TRBV25-1, the J gene TRBJ2-5; 9 bases map to TRBD1. Germline loops: CDR1 MGHDK, CDR2 SYGVNS. CDR3 length equals 15 residues. V lost 4 bases, J lost 7 bases, and 10 bases stayed unmatched. Here the CDR3 reads CASSGPGQGSATQYF. The CDR3 region has the DNA TGTGCCAGCAGTGGTCCGGGACAGGGATCGGCGACCCAGTACTTC.

The V call is TRBV2, the J call TRBJ1-4, with 8 bases identical to TRBD1. The V gene's germline CDR1 is SNHLY and CDR2 FYNNEI. V dropped 7 bases and J dropped 6; count of bases not matched to a gene: 16. The CDR3 is 17 residues long. CDR3 region: CASIKDGQGGLDEKLFF. As DNA, the CDR3 is TGTGCCAGCATCAAGGACGGACAGGGCGGCCTCGATGAAAAACTGTTTTTT.

V and J are TRBV20-1 and TRBJ2-7; 7 bases map to TRBD1. CDR1 and CDR2 (germline): DFQATT, SNEGSKA (reference sequence). CDR3 length: 10 amino acids. Here the CDR3 reads CSPQGNEQYF. CDR3 sequence (DNA): TGCAGCCCACAGGGGAACGAGCAGTACTTC.

This rearrangement joins TRBV30 to TRBJ2-3; the match to TRBD2 covers 9 bases. CDR1 GTSNPN and CDR2 SVGIG come from the germline V gene (reference sequence). The junction had 8 bases not matched to a gene; V was cut back by 4 bases and J by 3 bases. The CDR3 covers 15 residues. DNA for the CDR3: TGTGCCTGGACCAGCGGGAGGCCACTGACAGATACGCAGTATTTT. Translated, it gives CAWTSGRPLTDTQYF.

This chain connects TRBV6-6 to TRBJ2-3; the match to TRBD2 covers 9 bases. V lost 6 bases to trimming and J lost 5 bases; unmatched junction nucleotides: 9. Germline values: CDR1 MNHNY, CDR2 SVGAGI (reference sequence). The CDR3 consists of 15 residues. CDR3 region: CASRETGLAQDTQYF. The CDR3 nucleotides read TGTGCCAGCAGGGAAACGGGACTAGCTCAAGATACGCAGTATTTT.

The chain employs TRBV6-4 and TRBJ2-2; the D gene is possibly TRBD1 (6 bases). Germline values: CDR1 MRHNA, CDR2 SNTAGT. This CDR3 has 13 amino acids. The V end lost 6 bases, the J end lost 6 bases, and 11 bases lay between the germline ends. CDR3 in amino acids: CASRDSPAGELFF. In nucleotides, the CDR3 is TGTGCCAGCAGGGACAGCCCGGCCGGGGAGCTGTTTTTT.

The chain joins TRBV5-6 to TRBJ2-5, with TRBD1 as a possible D gene (5 bases). Germline CDR1 SGHDT, CDR2 YYEEEE. V dropped 4 bases and J dropped 5 bases, with 12 bases sitting between them. This CDR3 is built from 13 residues. CDR3 DNA sequence: TGTGCCAGCAGCAAATCTAGGGGTGAGACCCAGTACTTC. Encoded protein: CASSKSRGETQYF. Full variable domain (remainder filled in from reference TRBV5-6 and TRBJ2-5): DAGVTQSPTHLIKTRGQQVTLRCSPKSGHDTVSWYQQALGQGPQFIFQYYEEEERQRGNFPDRFSGHQFPNYSSELNVNALLLGDSALYLCASSKSRGETQYFGPGTRLLVL.

This clone came up once. The genes are TRBV6-5 and TRBJ1-2; 8 bases fit TRBD1. Germline-derived CDR1 and CDR2 are MNHEY and SVGAGI. The CDR3 is made up of 14 amino acids. The V gene end was trimmed by 6 bases and the J gene end by 10 bases; junction bases not matched to a gene: 13. As DNA, the CDR3 is TGTGCCAGCAGCACAATACAGAGGACAGGGTCCTACACCTTC. Protein sequence: CASSTIQRTGSYTF.

The V and J genes are TRBV5-1 and TRBJ2-3; maybe TRBD1 (6 bases). The CDR3 is 15 residues long. Trimming removed 4 bases at V and 4 bases at J, with 16 bases between. Looked up from germline, CDR1 is SGHRS and CDR2 is YFSETQ. In nucleotides, the CDR3 is TGCGCCAGCAGCCAGGGGAATATAGGAGCAGATACGCAGTATTTT. This translates into CASSQGNIGADTQYF. The full variable domain, in which reference TRBV5-1 and TRBJ2-3 provide the parts outside the CDR3, is KAGVTQTPRYLIKTRGQQVTLSCSPISGHRSVSWYQQTPGQGLQFLFEYFSETQRNKGNFPGRFSGRQFSNSRSEMNVSTLELGDSALYLCASSQGNIGADTQYFGPGTRLTVL.

This chain joins TRBV30 and TRBJ1-2; D remains ambiguous. The CDR3 is made up of 12 amino acids. CDR1 and CDR2 (germline): GTSNPN, SVGIG (reference sequence). V shed 5 bases and J shed 3 bases, with 10 bases lying between them. CDR3 coding DNA: TGTGCCTGGGTACAGATATACTATGGCTACACCTTC. This sequence encodes CAWVQIYYGYTF.

The chain uses TRBV30 and TRBJ1-4; no firm D call. This CDR3 has 12 residues. Deletions cut 8 bases from V and 7 bases from J, with 14 bases between. Germline V gene lookup returns CDR1 GTSNPN and CDR2 SVGIG (reference sequence). This CDR3 is CALGLPSEKLFF. CDR3 coding DNA: TGTGCCCTAGGCCTACCGAGTGAAAAACTGTTTTTT.

The chain uses TRBV7-6 and TRBJ2-7; D is undetermined. The germline CDR1 and CDR2 sequences are SGHVS and FNYEAQ. V was cut by 5 bases and J by 4 bases, with 12 bases left in between. The CDR3 contains 13 residues. CDR3 sequence reads: CASSPEVDYEQYF. Here the CDR3 DNA reads TGTGCCAGCAGCCCAGAGGTGGATTACGAGCAGTACTTC.

This chain links TRBV28 with TRBJ2-1, with TRBD2 identical over 14 bases. CDR1 and CDR2 (germline): MDHEN, SYDVKM. This CDR3 spans 17 amino acids. V was clipped by 2 bases and J by 6 bases; unmatched bases: 6. Here the CDR3 reads CASSLATGTSGSNEQFF. In DNA form, the CDR3 reads TGTGCCAGCAGTTTAGCCACCGGGACTAGCGGGAGCAATGAGCAGTTCTTC.

V and J are TRBV27 and TRBJ2-5; D is perhaps TRBD2 (5 bases). Trimming removed 2 bases from V and 2 bases from J, with 12 bases in between. The CDR3 length is 15 residues. Germline CDR1 reads MNHEY; CDR2 reads SMNVEV (reference sequence). The CDR3 is CASSLRTPVQETQYF. The CDR3 DNA is TGTGCCAGCAGTTTAAGGACTCCCGTTCAAGAGACCCAGTACTTC.

The CDR3 protein is CASSLYPSGSRTDTQYF. CDR3 DNA: TGTGCCAGCAGTTTATATCCTAGCGGGAGCCGTACAGATACGCAGTATTTT. The chain links TRBV27 to TRBJ2-3; TRBD2 agrees at 10 bases. The J segment lost 3 bases and the V segment lost 1 base, leaving 7 bases of the junction unmatched. CDR1 is MNHEY, CDR2 SMNVEV, per germline (reference sequence). The CDR3 totals 17 residues.

The gene calls are TRBV21-1 and TRBJ2-7; TRBD2, the D gene given by the table, was not confirmed from the DNA. TRBV21-1 is classified as a pseudogene. The CDR3 covers 15 residues. CDR3 sequence (DNA): TGTGCCAGCAGCAAAGAGGGCGGGAGAGGCGACGAGCAGTACTTC. Its translation: CASSKEGGRGDEQYF.

V gene TRBV2 combines with J gene TRBJ2-5, with 8 positions matching TRBD2. The J call is in doubt because the DNA end fits TRBJ2-7 better. Germline CDR1 SNHLY, CDR2 FYNNEI. The CDR3 totals 15 residues. CDR3 nucleotide sequence: TGTGCCAGCAGTGATCCAGCGGGAGTCGCTTACGAGCAGTACTTC. Its protein product is CASSDPAGVAYEQYF.

This sequence joins TRBV4-1 and TRBJ1-4; the D gene is possibly TRBD1 (6 bases). In germline, CDR1 is MGHRA, CDR2 YSYEKL. CDR3 length equals 14 residues. Trimming removed 4 bases from V and 5 bases from J, with 11 bases in between. The CDR3 coding sequence is TGCGCCAGCAGCCCCCGGGGACACAATGAAAAACTGTTTTTT. Translating it yields CASSPRGHNEKLFF.

The chain uses TRBV11-3 and TRBJ2-2, with 11 bases lining up with TRBD1. Germline loops: CDR1 SGHNT, CDR2 YENEEA. This CDR3 has 14 residues. Trimming at V came to 5 bases and at J to 8 bases, leaving 4 bases not matched to a gene. CDR3 sequence (DNA): TGTGCCAGCAGCGCGGACAGGGGGCAAGGGGAGCTGTTTTTT. It translates to CASSADRGQGELFF. Variable domain in full (rest from reference TRBV11-3 and TRBJ2-2): EAGVVQSPRYKIIEKKQPVAFWCNPISGHNTLYWYLQNLGQGPELLIRYENEEAVDDSQLPKDRFSAERLKGVDSTLKIQPAELGDSAVYLCASSADRGQGELFFGEGSRLTVL.

This clone was recorded a few times. This chain uses TRBV6-5 with TRBJ1-1, with D perhaps TRBD1 (5 bases). This CDR3 has 15 amino acids. Trimming removed 0 bases from V and 3 bases from J, with 11 bases in between. Per the germline V gene, CDR1 is MNHEY and CDR2 is SVGAGI. This CDR3 reads CASSYSPKGYTEAFF. Here the CDR3 DNA reads TGTGCCAGCAGTTACTCGCCAAAGGGGTACACTGAAGCTTTCTTT.

CDR3 nucleotide sequence: TGTGCCAGTAGTATGATAGACGGGAGGATTAGTTACAATGAGCAGTTCTTC. Its protein product is CASSMIDGRISYNEQFF. This rearrangement joins TRBV19 to TRBJ2-1, with 7 nucleotides matching TRBD2. Germline V gene data show CDR1 as LNHDA and CDR2 as SQIVND (reference sequence). V was clipped by 3 bases and J by 4 bases; unmatched bases: 12. The CDR3 has 17 amino acids.

The chain combines TRBV30 with TRBJ2-7, with D uncertain. There are 12 residues in the CDR3. Trimming stripped 2 bases from V and 3 bases from J, with 8 bases between. The germline gives CDR1 GTSNPN, CDR2 SVGIG (reference sequence). The CDR3 coding sequence is TGTGCCTGGAGTCGGTCTAACTACGAGCAGTACTTC. This translates into CAWSRSNYEQYF. Looking up the rest from reference TRBV30 and TRBJ2-7 gives the full variable domain: SQTIHQWPATLVQPVGSPLSLECTVEGTSNPNLYWYRQAAGRGLQLLFYSVGIGQISSEVPQNLSASRPQDRQFILSSKKLLLSDSGFYLCAWSRSNYEQYFGPGTRLTVT.

The J gene is TRBJ2-7, the V gene TRBV5-1; no reliable D call. CDR1 is SGHRS, CDR2 YFSETQ, per germline. The V end lost 1 base, the J end lost 0 bases, and 11 bases lay between the germline ends. The CDR3 runs 15 residues. The CDR3 loop reads CASSLSAGTSYEQYF. The CDR3 coding sequence is TGCGCCAGCAGCTTGTCCGCAGGCACCTCCTACGAGCAGTACTTC.

This clone showed up just a few times. V and J are TRBV19 and TRBJ2-7, with 7 bases matching TRBD1. The germline V gene has CDR1 LNHDA and CDR2 SQIVND (reference sequence). The trim removed 4 bases at V and 5 bases at J, leaving 14 bases unmatched. The CDR3 runs to 16 residues. This CDR3 is CASSTLKTTGYNEQYF. The CDR3 coding sequence is TGTGCCAGTAGTACCCTTAAAACGACAGGGTACAACGAGCAGTACTTC.

The CDR3 sequence: CASSSGGKYEQYF. The CDR3 bases are TGTGCCAGCAGTTCGGGAGGAAAGTACGAGCAGTACTTC. The genes are TRBV27 and TRBJ2-7; 7 bases align to TRBD2. The CDR3 length is 13 residues. Trimming cost V 4 bases and J 4 bases; bases outside gene matches: 4. CDR1 and CDR2 from the germline V gene are MNHEY and SMNVEV (reference sequence).